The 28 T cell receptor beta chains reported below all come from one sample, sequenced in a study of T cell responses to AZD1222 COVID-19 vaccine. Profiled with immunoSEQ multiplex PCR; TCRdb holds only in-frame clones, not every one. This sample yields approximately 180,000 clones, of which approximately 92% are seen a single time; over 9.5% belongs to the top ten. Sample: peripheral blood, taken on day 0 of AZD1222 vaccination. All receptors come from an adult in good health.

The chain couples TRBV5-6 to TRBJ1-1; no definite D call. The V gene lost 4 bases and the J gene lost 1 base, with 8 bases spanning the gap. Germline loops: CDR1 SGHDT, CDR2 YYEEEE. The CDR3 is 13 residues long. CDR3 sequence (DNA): TGTGCCAGCAGCCCGGCAGAGAACACTGAAGCTTTCTTT. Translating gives CASSPAENTEAFF.

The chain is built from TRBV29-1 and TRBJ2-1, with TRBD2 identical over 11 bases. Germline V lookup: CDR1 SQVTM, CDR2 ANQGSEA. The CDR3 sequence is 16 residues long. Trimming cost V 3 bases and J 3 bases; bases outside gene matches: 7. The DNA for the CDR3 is TGCAGCGTTGACGTAGCGGGAGGGGCCTTCTACAATGAGCAGTTCTTC. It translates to CSVDVAGGAFYNEQFF.

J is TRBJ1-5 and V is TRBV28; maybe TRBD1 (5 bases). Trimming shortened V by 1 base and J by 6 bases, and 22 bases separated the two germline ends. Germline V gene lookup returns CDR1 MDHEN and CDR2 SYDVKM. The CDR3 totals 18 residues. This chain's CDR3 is CASSLSPLRAGRTQPQHF. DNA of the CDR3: TGTGCCAGCAGTTTATCGCCACTTCGTGCAGGGAGGACTCAGCCCCAGCATTTT.

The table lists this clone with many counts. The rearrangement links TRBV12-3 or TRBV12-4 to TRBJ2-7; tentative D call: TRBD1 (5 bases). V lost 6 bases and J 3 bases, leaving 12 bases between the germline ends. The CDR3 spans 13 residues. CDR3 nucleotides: TGTGCCAGCAGCCTCTCTAGGGGCTACGAGCAGTACTTC. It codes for CASSLSRGYEQYF.

DNA of the CDR3: TGCGCCAGCAGCGTACGACAGGGTAACACTGAAGCTTTCTTT. It specifies CASSVRQGNTEAFF. The chain links TRBV5-1 to TRBJ1-1; 7 nucleotides align to TRBD1. The V and J ends lost 4 bases and 2 bases, in that order; junction bases with no gene match: 5. The CDR3 has 14 amino acids. The germline V gene encodes CDR1 SGHRS and CDR2 YFSETQ.

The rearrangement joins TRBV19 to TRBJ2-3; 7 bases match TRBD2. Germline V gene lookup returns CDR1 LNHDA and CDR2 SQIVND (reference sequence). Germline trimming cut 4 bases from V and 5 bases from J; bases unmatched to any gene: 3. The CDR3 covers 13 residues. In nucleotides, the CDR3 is TGTGCCAGTAGTACGGGACTACTAGATACGCAGTATTTT. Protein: CASSTGLLDTQYF.

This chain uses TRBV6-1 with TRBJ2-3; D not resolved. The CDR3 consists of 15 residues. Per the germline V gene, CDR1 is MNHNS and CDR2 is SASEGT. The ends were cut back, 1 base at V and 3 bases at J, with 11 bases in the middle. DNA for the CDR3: TGTGCCAGCAGTGAAGTGCCCCTATTGACAGATACGCAGTATTTT. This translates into CASSEVPLLTDTQYF.

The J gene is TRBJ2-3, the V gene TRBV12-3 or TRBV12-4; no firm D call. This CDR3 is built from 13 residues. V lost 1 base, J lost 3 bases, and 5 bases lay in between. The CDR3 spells CASSLGRTDTQYF. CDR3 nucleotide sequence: TGTGCCAGCAGTTTAGGCAGGACAGATACGCAGTATTTT.

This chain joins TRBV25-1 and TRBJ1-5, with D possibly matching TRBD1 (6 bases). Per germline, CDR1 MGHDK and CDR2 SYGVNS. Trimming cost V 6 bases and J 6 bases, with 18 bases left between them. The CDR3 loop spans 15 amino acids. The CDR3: CASSEGGNMGQPQHF. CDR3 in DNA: TGTGCCAGCAGCGAAGGGGGGAATATGGGTCAGCCCCAGCATTTT.

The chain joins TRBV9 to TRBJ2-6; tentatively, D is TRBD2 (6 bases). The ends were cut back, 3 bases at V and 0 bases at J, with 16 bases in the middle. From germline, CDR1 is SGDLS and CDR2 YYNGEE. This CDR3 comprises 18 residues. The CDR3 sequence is CASSAYGGGTSGANVLTF. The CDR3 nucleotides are TGTGCCAGCAGCGCTTACGGAGGCGGGACCTCTGGGGCCAACGTCCTGACTTTC. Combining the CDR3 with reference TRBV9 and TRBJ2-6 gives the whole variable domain DSGVTQTPKHLITATGQRVTLRCSPRSGDLSVYWYQQSLDQGLQFLIQYYNGEERAKGNILERFSAQQFPDLHSELNLSSLELGDSALYFCASSAYGGGTSGANVLTFGAGSRLTVL.

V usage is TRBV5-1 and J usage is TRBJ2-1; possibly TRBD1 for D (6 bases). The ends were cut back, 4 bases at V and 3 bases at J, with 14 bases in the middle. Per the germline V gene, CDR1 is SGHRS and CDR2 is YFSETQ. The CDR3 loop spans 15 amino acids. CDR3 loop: CASSPDRSDYNEQFF. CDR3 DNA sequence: TGCGCCAGCAGCCCAGACAGGTCGGACTACAATGAGCAGTTCTTC. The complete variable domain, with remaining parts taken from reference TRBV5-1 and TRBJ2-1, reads KAGVTQTPRYLIKTRGQQVTLSCSPISGHRSVSWYQQTPGQGLQFLFEYFSETQRNKGNFPGRFSGRQFSNSRSEMNVSTLELGDSALYLCASSPDRSDYNEQFFGPGTRLTVL.

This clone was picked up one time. CDR3 loop: CASSKPSGQPQHF. The CDR3 DNA is TGTGCCAGCAGTAAGCCGAGCGGACAGCCCCAGCATTTT. This chain links TRBV12-3 or TRBV12-4 with TRBJ1-5; D gene ambiguous. With 5 bases removed from V and 7 bases from J, the gap between germline ends came to 12 bases. This CDR3 spans 13 amino acids.

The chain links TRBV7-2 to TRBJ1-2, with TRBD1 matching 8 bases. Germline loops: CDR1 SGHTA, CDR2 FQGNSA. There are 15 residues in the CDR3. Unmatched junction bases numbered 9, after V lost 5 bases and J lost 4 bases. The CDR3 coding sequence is TGTGCCAGCAGCACGGGACAGGCGCGATCCTATGGCTACACCTTC. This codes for CASSTGQARSYGYTF.

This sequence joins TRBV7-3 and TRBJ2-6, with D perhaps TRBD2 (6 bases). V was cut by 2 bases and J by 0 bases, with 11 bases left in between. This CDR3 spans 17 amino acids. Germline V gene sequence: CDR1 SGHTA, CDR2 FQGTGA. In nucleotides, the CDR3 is TGTGCCAGCAGCTTAGGTGGAGCGGGCTCTGGGGCCAACGTCCTGACTTTC. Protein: CASSLGGAGSGANVLTF.

CDR3 in DNA: TGTGCCAGCAGCCGAAACATGAACACTGAAGCTTTCTTT. It yields the protein CASSRNMNTEAFF. The rearrangement joins TRBV7-2 to TRBJ1-1; D gene ambiguous. This CDR3 comprises 13 residues. Germline assignment: CDR1 SGHTA and CDR2 FQGNSA. V gave up 5 bases and J gave up 0 bases, with 7 bases separating them.

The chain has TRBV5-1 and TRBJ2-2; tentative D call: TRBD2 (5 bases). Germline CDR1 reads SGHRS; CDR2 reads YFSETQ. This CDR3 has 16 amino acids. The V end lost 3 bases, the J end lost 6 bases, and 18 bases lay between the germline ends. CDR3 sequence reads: CASSYLDFPWAGELFF. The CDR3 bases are TGCGCCAGCAGCTACCTGGACTTCCCCTGGGCCGGGGAGCTGTTTTTT.

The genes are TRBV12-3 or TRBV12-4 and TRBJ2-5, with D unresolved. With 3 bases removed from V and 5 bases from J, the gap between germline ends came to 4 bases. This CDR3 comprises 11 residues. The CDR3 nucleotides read TGTGCCAGCAGTTTTGCGGAGACCCAGTACTTC. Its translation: CASSFAETQYF.

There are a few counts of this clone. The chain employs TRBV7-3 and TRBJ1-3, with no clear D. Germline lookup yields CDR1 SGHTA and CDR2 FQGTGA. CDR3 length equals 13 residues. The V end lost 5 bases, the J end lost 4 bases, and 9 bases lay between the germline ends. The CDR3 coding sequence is TGTGCCAGCAGCGAAGACGCAGGAAACACCATATATTTT. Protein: CASSEDAGNTIYF.

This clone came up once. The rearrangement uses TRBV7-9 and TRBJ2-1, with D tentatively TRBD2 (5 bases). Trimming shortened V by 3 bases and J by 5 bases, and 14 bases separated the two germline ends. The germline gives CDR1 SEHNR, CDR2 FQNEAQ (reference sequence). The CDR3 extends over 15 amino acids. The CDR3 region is CASSFGLDGDNEQFF. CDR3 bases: TGTGCCAGCAGCTTTGGACTTGACGGGGACAATGAGCAGTTCTTC.

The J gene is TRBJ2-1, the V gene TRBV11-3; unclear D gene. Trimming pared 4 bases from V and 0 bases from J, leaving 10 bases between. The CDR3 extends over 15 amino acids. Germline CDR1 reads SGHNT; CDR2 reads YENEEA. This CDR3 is CASSSTSSSYNEQFF. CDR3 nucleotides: TGTGCCAGCAGCTCGACTTCTAGCTCCTACAATGAGCAGTTCTTC.

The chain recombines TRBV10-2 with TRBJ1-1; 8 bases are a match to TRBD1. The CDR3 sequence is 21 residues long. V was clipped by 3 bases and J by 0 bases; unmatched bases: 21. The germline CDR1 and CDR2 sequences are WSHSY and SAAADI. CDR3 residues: CASSDHRFFMAGQGLNTEAFF. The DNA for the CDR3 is TGCGCCAGCAGTGACCACAGATTTTTTATGGCCGGACAGGGACTGAACACTGAAGCTTTCTTT.

Written as DNA, the CDR3 is TGTGCCAGCAGCTCCGGGACAGGTAGCTCTGGGGCCAACGTCCTGACTTTC. Translated, it gives CASSSGTGSSGANVLTF. The chain links TRBV11-3 to TRBJ2-6, with TRBD1 matching over 8 bases. The CDR3 contains 17 residues. Trimming cost V 4 bases and J 0 bases; bases outside gene matches: 5. The germline V gene encodes CDR1 SGHNT and CDR2 YENEEA.

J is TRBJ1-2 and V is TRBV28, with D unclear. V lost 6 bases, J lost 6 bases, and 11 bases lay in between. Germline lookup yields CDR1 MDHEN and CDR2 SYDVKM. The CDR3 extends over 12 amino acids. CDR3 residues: CASRTQLDGYTF. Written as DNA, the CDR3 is TGTGCCAGCAGGACTCAGCTGGATGGCTACACCTTC.

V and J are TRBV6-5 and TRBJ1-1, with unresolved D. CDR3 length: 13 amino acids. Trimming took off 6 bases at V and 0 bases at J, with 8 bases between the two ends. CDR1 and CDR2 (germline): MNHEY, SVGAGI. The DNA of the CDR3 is TGTGCCAGCAGGCCACTGATGAACACTGAAGCTTTCTTT. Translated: CASRPLMNTEAFF.

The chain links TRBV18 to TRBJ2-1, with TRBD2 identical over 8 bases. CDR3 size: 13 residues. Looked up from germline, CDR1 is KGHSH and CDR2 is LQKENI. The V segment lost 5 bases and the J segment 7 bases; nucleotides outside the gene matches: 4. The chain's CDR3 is CASSEPSGNEQFF. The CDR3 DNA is TGTGCCAGCTCAGAGCCTAGCGGGAATGAGCAGTTCTTC. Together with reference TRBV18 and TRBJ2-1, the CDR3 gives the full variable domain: NAGVMQNPRHLVRRRGQEARLRCSPMKGHSHVYWYRQLPEEGLKFMVYLQKENIIDESGMPKERFSAEFPKEGPSILRIQQVVRGDSAAYFCASSEPSGNEQFFGPGTRLTVL.

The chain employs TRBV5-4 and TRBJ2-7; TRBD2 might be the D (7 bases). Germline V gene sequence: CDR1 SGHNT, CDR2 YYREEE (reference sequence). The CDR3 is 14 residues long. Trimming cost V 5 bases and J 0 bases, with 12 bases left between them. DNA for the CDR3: TGTGCCAGCAGAATCCGGGGGGCCTCCTACGAGCAGTACTTC. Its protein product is CASRIRGASYEQYF.

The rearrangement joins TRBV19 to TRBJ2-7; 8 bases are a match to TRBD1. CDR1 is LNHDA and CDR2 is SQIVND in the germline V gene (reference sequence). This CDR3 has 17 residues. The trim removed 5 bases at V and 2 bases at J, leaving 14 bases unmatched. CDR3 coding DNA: TGTGCCAGTAGTCCAGTCCCGGGACAGGAATTCGCCTACGAGCAGTACTTC. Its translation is CASSPVPGQEFAYEQYF.

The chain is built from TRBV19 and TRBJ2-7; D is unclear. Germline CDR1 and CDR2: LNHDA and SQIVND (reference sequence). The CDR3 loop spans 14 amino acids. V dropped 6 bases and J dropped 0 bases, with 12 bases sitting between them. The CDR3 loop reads CASSPQISSYEQYF. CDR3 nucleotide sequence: TGTGCCAGTAGCCCGCAGATTAGCTCCTACGAGCAGTACTTC.